A selection of T cell receptor beta chains follows, all from one sample in a study of identical twins. MiXCR, run by TCRdb on the 5' RACE reads, gives a single entry per CDR3 protein. The top ten clones hold approximately 3.2% of a sample with about 570,000 distinct CDR3 sequences, around 9.6% of them seen once. These data were also reused for a study on yellow fever vaccine responses in identical twins.

Sequenced material: PBMCs. The source is a woman under 30 in good health. Each CDR3 is given without its conserved first and last residue. A row's size may be missing; if present it is once, few, many or a size class.

CDR3aa: ASTHRRTSGTRVLYNEQF
j_gene: TRBJ2-1
v_gene: TRBV12-3/TRBV12-4
abundance: few

CDR3aa: ASTRTGNYGYT
j_gene: TRBJ1-2
v_gene: TRBV12-3/TRBV12-4
abundance: many

CDR3aa: SAGGRLRGQETQY
j_gene: TRBJ2-5
v_gene: TRBV20-1
abundance: few

CDR3aa: ASSPTASVGETQY
j_gene: TRBJ2-5
v_gene: TRBV6-1
abundance: many

CDR3aa: SAFSLTGDNNEQF
j_gene: TRBJ2-1
v_gene: TRBV20-1
abundance: many

CDR3aa: ASSLMRGPQETQY
j_gene: TRBJ2-5
v_gene: TRBV7-8
abundance: many

CDR3aa: ASSPVSGDEQF
j_gene: TRBJ2-1
v_gene: TRBV4-3
abundance: many

CDR3aa: ASRVERGGEQF
j_gene: TRBJ2-1
v_gene: TRBV2
abundance: few

CDR3aa: ASSQDGARNNEQF
j_gene: TRBJ2-1
v_gene: TRBV3-1
abundance: NA

CDR3aa: ASSLRRHPGDTQY
j_gene: TRBJ2-3
v_gene: TRBV7-2
abundance: few

CDR3aa: ASSYSIVAGVQADTQY
j_gene: TRBJ2-3
v_gene: TRBV6-5
abundance: NA

CDR3aa: ASSLMGSQETQY
j_gene: TRBJ2-5
v_gene: TRBV7-2
abundance: NA

CDR3aa: ASTRRGTTDTQY
j_gene: TRBJ2-3
v_gene: TRBV27
abundance: few

CDR3aa: SAARQSYEQY
j_gene: TRBJ2-7
v_gene: TRBV20-1
abundance: NA

CDR3aa: ASTLRPES
j_gene: TRBJ2-3
v_gene: TRBV5-1
abundance: many

CDR3aa: ASSARGPDTQY
j_gene: TRBJ2-3
v_gene: TRBV5-4
abundance: few

CDR3aa: ASGTSGRYEQY
j_gene: TRBJ2-7
v_gene: TRBV6-2/TRBV6-3
abundance: NA

CDR3aa: SATPGQVWRHGYT
j_gene: TRBJ1-2
v_gene: TRBV20-1
abundance: many

CDR3aa: ASSSYRNSPLH
j_gene: TRBJ1-6
v_gene: TRBV7-2
abundance: many

CDR3aa: SARKFGSNEQF
j_gene: TRBJ2-1
v_gene: TRBV20-1
abundance: many

CDR3aa: ASSLGSGAAPLH
j_gene: TRBJ1-6
v_gene: TRBV7-2
abundance: many

CDR3aa: ASRPDRGVYGYT
j_gene: TRBJ1-2
v_gene: TRBV5-6
abundance: NA

CDR3aa: ASRVDRVRLNTGELF
j_gene: TRBJ2-2
v_gene: TRBV2
abundance: NA

CDR3aa: ASSLIPLAKNIQY
j_gene: TRBJ2-4
v_gene: TRBV27
abundance: NA

CDR3aa: SARGRGSSYEQY
j_gene: TRBJ2-7
v_gene: TRBV20-1
abundance: few

CDR3aa: ASSEAATVGGYT
j_gene: TRBJ1-2
v_gene: TRBV2
abundance: few

CDR3aa: ASSQRGGDKTQY
j_gene: TRBJ2-5
v_gene: TRBV5-1
abundance: NA

CDR3aa: SADLTEKPTGVYNSPLH
j_gene: TRBJ1-6
v_gene: TRBV20-1
abundance: few

CDR3aa: SAIDMGGWNNEQF
j_gene: TRBJ2-1
v_gene: TRBV20-1
abundance: NA

CDR3aa: ASSSSGGSNTGELF
j_gene: TRBJ2-2
v_gene: TRBV7-3
abundance: few

CDR3aa: ASVGGQGGVNEQF
j_gene: TRBJ2-1
v_gene: TRBV12-5
abundance: many

CDR3aa: ASRGTAANEQY
j_gene: TRBJ2-7
v_gene: TRBV11-1
abundance: many

CDR3aa: SVEKAGVPDTQY
j_gene: TRBJ2-3
v_gene: TRBV29-1
abundance: few

CDR3aa: ASSQVAGETYEQY
j_gene: TRBJ2-7
v_gene: TRBV4-1
abundance: few

CDR3aa: STLEGASYEQY
j_gene: TRBJ2-7
v_gene: TRBV29-1
abundance: few

CDR3aa: SRTGGFHEQY
j_gene: TRBJ2-7
v_gene: TRBV20-1
abundance: once

CDR3aa: ASSTFGTSGYLGELF
j_gene: TRBJ2-2
v_gene: TRBV6-1
abundance: many

CDR3aa: ASTSAGNAYEQY
j_gene: TRBJ2-7
v_gene: TRBV5-1
abundance: NA

CDR3aa: ASSYFQGMHTGELF
j_gene: TRBJ2-2
v_gene: TRBV6-5
abundance: NA

CDR3aa: ASSFSGTQPQH
j_gene: TRBJ1-5
v_gene: TRBV28
abundance: few